This TCR beta chain derives from a study of blood T cell repertoires in COVID-19. Study-level information: PBMCs, B-cell-depleted T cells, or T cells were the source of the cDNA or gDNA that made up the material.

Cohort placement rested on clinical history that participants reported themselves. V dropped 3 bases and J dropped 2 bases, with 7 bases sitting between them. The CDR3 is made up of 13 amino acids. CDR1 is SGHTA and CDR2 is FQGTGA in the germline V gene. In the original processing: Cell counts per sample came from amplifying reference gene primers. Method: immunoSEQ multiplex PCR; TCRdb's copy keeps in-frame clones and lacks some. The V and J calls and the clone size are those of that table, but D and trimming were determined from the DNA. Among 380,000 or so clones listed, 88% were seen once. The sequence was obtained from a woman aged 25 to 39 with acute COVID-19. Sequencing input: PBMCs or T cells enriched from blood (not recorded which). The chain joins TRBV7-3 to TRBJ1-1; D not resolved. The CDR3 reads CASSFSPNTEAFF. CDR3 bases: TGTGCCAGCAGCTTTAGTCCAAACACTGAAGCTTTCTTT. The full variable domain, its missing parts supplied by reference TRBV7-3 and TRBJ1-1, is GAGVSQTPSNKVTEKGKYVELRCDPISGHTALYWYRQSLGQGPEFLIYFQGTGAADDSGLPNDRFFAVRPEGSVSTLKIQRTERGDSAVYLCASSFSPNTEAFFGQGTRLTVV.